The 27 T cell receptor beta chains presented below share a single source sample, sequenced in a study of cytomegalovirus exposure and HLA in healthy donors. TCRdb's copy holds only in-frame clones and misses some; the assay was immunoSEQ multiplex PCR. The sample lists tens of thousands of clones; 85% to 95% were seen once. The specimen was PBMCs. These receptors were taken from a woman between 18 and 29 years old in good health and CMV-seronegative.

The rearrangement joins TRBV28 to TRBJ1-5, with 7 nucleotides matching TRBD1. V lost 6 bases and J lost 0; bases outside the gene matches: 5. The CDR3 has 15 amino acids. Germline CDR1 is MDHEN and CDR2 is SYDVKM. This CDR3 is CASSYRGNSNQPQHF. In DNA, the CDR3 is TGTGCCAGCAGCTACAGGGGTAATAGCAATCAGCCCCAGCATTTT.

The CDR3: CASSEAVGQGLAEQYF. CDR3 DNA: TGTGCCAGCAGTGAAGCAGTGGGACAGGGCCTCGCCGAGCAGTACTTC. This chain links TRBV6-1 with TRBJ2-7; TRBD1 matches at 9 bases. With V trimmed by 0 bases and J by 6 bases, 9 bases remained unmatched. The germline V gene has CDR1 MNHNS and CDR2 SASEGT. CDR3 length equals 16 residues.

The J gene is TRBJ2-3, the V gene TRBV4-1; TRBD1 agrees at 11 bases. This CDR3 has 15 amino acids. Per the germline V gene, CDR1 is MGHRA and CDR2 is YSYEKL. V lost 3 bases and J lost 6; bases outside the gene matches: 5. CDR3 sequence: CASSQVGTGGDTQYF. CDR3 sequence (DNA): TGCGCCAGCAGCCAGGTCGGGACAGGGGGGGATACGCAGTATTTT.

V and J are TRBV10-3 and TRBJ2-7; D possibly corresponds to TRBD1 (6 bases). The CDR3 spans 13 residues. Germline lookup yields CDR1 ENHRY and CDR2 SYGVKD. V was pared by 4 bases and J by 2 bases, with 9 bases between. The CDR3, as DNA: TGTGCCATCAGTGTGGGGGCGACCTACGAGCAGTACTTC. Translation gives CAISVGATYEQYF.

The V gene is TRBV19, the J gene TRBJ2-7; TRBD1 matches at 7 bases. V trimming: 4 bases; J trimming: 2 bases; junction bases outside the gene matches: 8. This CDR3 has 15 residues. The germline CDR1 and CDR2 sequences are LNHDA and SQIVND (reference sequence). In nucleotides, the CDR3 is TGTGCCAGTAGTAACGTCAACAGGGGAGCCTACGAGCAGTACTTC. Its translation: CASSNVNRGAYEQYF.

The chain employs TRBV5-6 and TRBJ1-6; no firm D call. The CDR3 covers 17 residues. Trimming took 0 bases from V and 0 from J, leaving 10 bases between them. CDR1 SGHDT and CDR2 YYEEEE come from the germline V gene. CDR3 protein: CASSLVNSHSYNSPLHF. The CDR3 nucleotides are TGTGCCAGCAGCTTGGTCAACAGTCACTCCTATAATTCACCCCTCCACTTT.

CDR3 in amino acids: CASSLRTPDRVNYGYTF. The DNA for the CDR3 is TGTGCCAGCAGCCTCCGCACGCCGGACAGGGTGAACTATGGCTACACCTTC. The chain combines TRBV7-2 with TRBJ1-2; 8 bases agree with TRBD1. This CDR3 spans 17 amino acids. The germline gives CDR1 SGHTA, CDR2 FQGNSA. The J segment lost 2 bases and the V segment lost 5 bases, leaving 13 bases of the junction unmatched.

In DNA form, the CDR3 reads TGTGCCAGCAGGATGGACAGCCTGAACACTGAAGCTTTCTTT. This gives the protein CASRMDSLNTEAFF. This chain connects TRBV2 to TRBJ1-1; D might be TRBD1 (6 bases). In germline, CDR1 is SNHLY, CDR2 FYNNEI. Deletions cut 6 bases from V and 0 bases from J, with 11 bases between. The CDR3 length is 14 residues.

The chain has TRBV7-2 and TRBJ1-2; D gene unclear. The CDR3 extends over 14 amino acids. Germline CDR1 reads SGHTA; CDR2 reads FQGNSA. Trimming cost V 4 bases and J 1 base, with 10 bases left between them. The CDR3 protein is CASSSQTLNYGYTF. The CDR3 DNA sequence: TGTGCCAGCAGCTCCCAAACTCTTAACTATGGCTACACCTTC.

The chain joins TRBV7-2 to TRBJ1-6; 8 nucleotides line up with TRBD1. The CDR3 has 14 residues. The junction had 4 bases not matched to a gene; V was cut back by 5 bases and J by 7 bases. Germline lookup yields CDR1 SGHTA and CDR2 FQGNSA. In nucleotides, the CDR3 is TGTGCCAGCAGCGCAGCAGGGGGCAATTCACCCCTCCACTTT. Its protein is CASSAAGGNSPLHF.

The chain carries TRBV19 and TRBJ2-7; 8 nucleotides align to TRBD1. V lost 4 bases, J lost 0 bases, and 5 bases stayed unmatched. Germline-derived CDR1 and CDR2 are LNHDA and SQIVND (reference sequence). The CDR3 runs 15 residues. This CDR3 reads CASSTRQGSSYEQYF. The CDR3 coding sequence is TGTGCCAGTAGTACCAGACAGGGGAGCTCCTACGAGCAGTACTTC.

This rearrangement joins TRBV10-1 to TRBJ1-5; D is possibly TRBD1 (6 bases). The CDR3 spans 14 residues. V was shortened by 7 bases and J by 1 base, with 11 bases between the two germline ends. Germline V gives CDR1 WNHNN, CDR2 SYGVQD (reference sequence). The CDR3 reads CASNPGTSNQPQHF. CDR3 DNA sequence: TGCGCCAGCAATCCAGGGACAAGCAATCAGCCCCAGCATTTT.

This clone was picked up one time. J is TRBJ1-4 and V is TRBV4-1; TRBD1 matches 7 bases. The CDR3 consists of 17 residues. With 3 bases clipped from V and 5 bases from J, the junction kept 12 bases outside the gene matches. The germline CDR1 and CDR2 sequences are MGHRA and YSYEKL. CDR3 nucleotides: TGCGCCAGCAGCCATTCTAGTACAGGGGCGCGGAATGAAAAACTGTTTTTT. Encoded protein: CASSHSSTGARNEKLFF.

The chain combines TRBV7-8 with TRBJ1-2; D call uncertain. Between the trimmed V and J ends, which lost 6 bases and 4 bases, there was a span of 9 bases. From germline, CDR1 is SGHVS and CDR2 FQNEAQ. This CDR3 has 12 amino acids. CDR3 DNA: TGTGCCAGCAGTAACCTGAGCTATGGCTACACCTTC. Translated: CASSNLSYGYTF. The complete variable domain, with remaining parts taken from reference TRBV7-8 and TRBJ1-2, reads GAGVSQSPRYKVAKRGQDVALRCDPISGHVSLFWYQQALGQGPEFLTYFQNEAQLDKSGLPSDRFFAERPEGSVSTLKIQRTQQEDSAVYLCASSNLSYGYTFGSGTRLTVV.

The V and J genes are TRBV7-2 and TRBJ2-2; D perhaps matches TRBD2 (5 bases). V shed 4 bases and J shed 4 bases, with 7 bases lying between them. The CDR3 runs 13 residues. Germline-derived CDR1 and CDR2 are SGHTA and FQGNSA. The chain's CDR3 is CASSSTSTGELFF. The CDR3 DNA reads TGTGCCAGCAGCTCTACTAGCACCGGGGAGCTGTTTTTT. Complete variable domain (other parts from reference TRBV7-2 and TRBJ2-2): GAGVSQSPSNKVTEKGKDVELRCDPISGHTALYWYRQSLGQGLEFLIYFQGNSAPDKSGLPSDRFSAERTGGSVSTLTIQRTQQEDSAVYLCASSSTSTGELFFGEGSRLTVL.

The CDR3 DNA reads as TGTGCCAGCAGCCGGGGACTTCGAGGTACCGGGGAGCTGTTTTTT. Protein product: CASSRGLRGTGELFF. The chain is built from TRBV6-6 and TRBJ2-2; D is perhaps TRBD2 (6 bases). V lost 6 bases to trimming and J lost 5 bases, with 16 bases between them. In germline, CDR1 is MNHNY, CDR2 SVGAGI (reference sequence). The CDR3 loop spans 15 amino acids.

The chain has TRBV5-1 and TRBJ2-3; 10 bases are shared with TRBD2. Germline V gene data show CDR1 as SGHRS and CDR2 as YFSETQ. V shed 4 bases, J shed 2 bases, and the junction held 7 bases outside the gene matches. The CDR3 totals 16 residues. As DNA, the CDR3 is TGCGCCAGCAGCCCCAGGACTAGCGGATCCACAGATACGCAGTATTTT. Protein product: CASSPRTSGSTDTQYF.

CDR3: CASSPRDRGTEKLFF. CDR3 bases: TGTGCCAGTAGTCCCCGGGACAGGGGGACCGAAAAACTGTTTTTT. The rearrangement links TRBV19 to TRBJ1-4; 11 bases map to TRBD1. This CDR3 comprises 15 residues. The V segment lost 5 bases and the J segment 8 bases; nucleotides outside the gene matches: 7. The germline V gene has CDR1 LNHDA and CDR2 SQIVND (reference sequence).

The chain employs TRBV6-1 and TRBJ2-5; TRBD1 agrees at 7 bases. The CDR3 is 15 residues long. Germline assignment: CDR1 MNHNS and CDR2 SASEGT. V was pared by 6 bases and J by 1 base, with 8 bases of the junction left unmatched. In nucleotides, the CDR3 is TGTGCCAGCAGCTTTTCGACAGGGCCCCAAGAGACCCAGTACTTC. It translates to CASSFSTGPQETQYF.

This clone occurred once. The genes are TRBV2 and TRBJ1-3; 8 positions match TRBD1. This CDR3 is built from 18 residues. Germline CDR1 is SNHLY and CDR2 is FYNNEI. V gave up 0 bases and J gave up 4 bases; unmatched junction bases: 11. The CDR3 sequence: CASSEAPGQGARGNTIYF. The DNA for the CDR3 is TGTGCCAGCAGTGAAGCGCCGGGTCAGGGGGCGAGGGGAAACACCATATATTTT.

J is TRBJ2-1 and V is TRBV5-1; 7 nucleotides match TRBD2. V shed 4 bases, J shed 5 bases, and the junction held 15 bases outside the gene matches. Germline V lookup: CDR1 SGHRS, CDR2 YFSETQ. The CDR3 runs 17 residues. CDR3 DNA sequence: TGCGCCAGCAGCCTCCCTAATATCGGGGGGACGAACAATGAGCAGTTCTTC. It translates to CASSLPNIGGTNNEQFF.

This sequence joins TRBV6-1 and TRBJ2-5; 10 bases fit TRBD2. The CDR3 has 14 residues. From germline, CDR1 is MNHNS and CDR2 SASEGT. Trimming took 8 bases from V and 5 from J; bases not matched to a gene: 8. The CDR3: CASADHSGGETQYF. Written as DNA, the CDR3 is TGTGCCAGCGCGGATCATAGCGGGGGGGAGACCCAGTACTTC.

This sequence joins TRBV18 and TRBJ2-7; TRBD2 agrees at 8 bases. This CDR3 is built from 16 residues. V shed 2 bases and J 3 bases; nucleotides not matched to a gene: 9. Germline assignment: CDR1 KGHSH and CDR2 LQKENI. CDR3: CASSPFSSGGLYEQYF. Written as DNA, the CDR3 is TGTGCCAGCTCACCATTCTCCAGCGGGGGACTCTACGAGCAGTACTTC.

The chain couples TRBV5-7 to TRBJ2-7; TRBD1 might be the D (5 bases). TRBV5-7 is an ORF, and what it does is uncertain. Trimming took 4 bases from V and 2 from J, leaving 13 bases between them. This CDR3 spans 14 amino acids. The DNA for the CDR3 is TGTGCCAGCAGCCCGGACAAGGGCGCCTACGAGCAGTACTTC. It specifies CASSPDKGAYEQYF.

V is TRBV28 and J is TRBJ1-6, with a weak D call TRBD1 (5 bases). The CDR3 runs to 14 residues. CDR1 and CDR2 (germline): MDHEN, SYDVKM. Trimming removed 2 bases at V and 5 bases at J, with 7 bases between. DNA of the CDR3: TGTGCCAGCAGTTTACCAGGGAATAATTCACCCCTCCACTTT. Amino acid sequence: CASSLPGNNSPLHF.

V is TRBV14 and J is TRBJ2-7, with a tentative D call TRBD1 (5 bases). CDR1 and CDR2 (germline): SGHDN, FVKESK. Trimming removed 0 bases from V and 5 bases from J, with 11 bases in between. This CDR3 region has 14 residues. The CDR3 nucleotides read TGTGCCAGCAGCCAAGAATTAAGGGGAAACGAGCAGTACTTC. The encoded protein is CASSQELRGNEQYF.

This chain uses TRBV2 with TRBJ1-1; D ambiguous. The germline V gene has CDR1 SNHLY and CDR2 FYNNEI. V dropped 6 bases and J dropped 3 bases, with 14 bases sitting between them. CDR3 length: 14 residues. The CDR3 DNA reads as TGTGCCAGCAGGCAGGACGGGGAAGACACTGAAGCTTTCTTT. Residues: CASRQDGEDTEAFF.